Shown below are 21 T cell receptor beta chains from a single sample sequenced in a study of CD8 T cells in ankylosing spondylitis. TCRdb reprocessed the 5' RACE reads via MiXCR and lists one record per CDR3 protein. Counted here are 25,000 to 35,000 distinct CDR3 sequences, approximately 15% occurring once; the ten biggest clones make up 35% to 45%. Source material: blood. The receptors come from a male donor with ankylosing spondylitis or in good health (not recorded which).

This rearrangement joins TRBV29-1 to TRBJ1-4; D not certain. This CDR3 is 14 amino acids long. Deletions cut 5 bases from V and 11 bases from J, with 21 bases between. Per the germline V gene, CDR1 is SQVTM and CDR2 is ANQGSEA. This CDR3 reads CSVMEEKGPGKLFF. CDR3 sequence (DNA): TGCAGCGTTATGGAAGAAAAGGGTCCTGGGAAACTGTTTTTT.

The table lists this clonotype with a few counts. In nucleotides, the CDR3 is TGTGCCAGCAGGCCCAGAGGGGGGGTGGTCGGGGAGCTGTTTTTT. This gives the protein CASRPRGGVVGELFF. This rearrangement joins TRBV7-2 to TRBJ2-2; a possible D gene is TRBD2 (7 bases). The CDR3 consists of 15 residues. Trimming pared 6 bases from V and 7 bases from J, leaving 18 bases between. The germline gives CDR1 SGHTA, CDR2 FQGNSA. The whole variable domain, remainder taken from reference TRBV7-2 and TRBJ2-2, is GAGVSQSPSNKVTEKGKDVELRCDPISGHTALYWYRQSLGQGLEFLIYFQGNSAPDKSGLPSDRFSAERTGGSVSTLTIQRTQQEDSAVYLCASRPRGGVVGELFFGEGSRLTVL.

The chain joins TRBV4-2 to TRBJ2-2; D gene uncertain. The ends were cut back, 0 bases at V and 4 bases at J, with 9 bases in the middle. Per germline, CDR1 LGHNA and CDR2 YNFKEQ. There are 15 residues in the CDR3. The chain's CDR3 is CASSQERAVTGELFF. CDR3 nucleotides: TGTGCCAGCAGCCAAGAGCGCGCAGTCACCGGGGAGCTGTTTTTT.

This clonotype is deemed large. V usage is TRBV7-9 and J usage is TRBJ2-3, with 8 bases fitting TRBD2. The CDR3 totals 18 residues. Trimming cost V 5 bases and J 0 bases; bases outside gene matches: 13. CDR1 SEHNR and CDR2 FQNEAQ come from the germline V gene (reference sequence). The CDR3 nucleotides read TGTGCCAGCAGCCACGGACTAGCTGGGGTATCTAGCACAGATACGCAGTATTTT. Residues: CASSHGLAGVSSTDTQYF.

This chain uses TRBV7-9 with TRBJ1-3; 9 bases align to TRBD1. Germline V gene sequence: CDR1 SEHNR, CDR2 FQNEAQ (reference sequence). With V trimmed by 3 bases and J by 3 bases, 3 bases remained unmatched. The CDR3 consists of 15 residues. The CDR3 DNA reads TGTGCCAGCAGCTTCGGGACAGGGATTGGAAACACCATATATTTT. Its translation is CASSFGTGIGNTIYF.

V and J are TRBV12-3 or TRBV12-4 and TRBJ2-2; no clear D gene. Trimming shortened V by 9 bases and J by 7 bases, and 6 bases separated the two germline ends. The CDR3 consists of 10 residues. CDR3: CASQGGELFF. In DNA, the CDR3 is TGTGCCAGTCAAGGCGGGGAGCTGTTTTTT.

J is TRBJ2-5 and V is TRBV28; D is perhaps TRBD1 (5 bases). The CDR3 runs 15 residues. Germline CDR1 is MDHEN and CDR2 is SYDVKM. V gave up 2 bases and J gave up 1 base, with 11 bases separating them. For the CDR3, the DNA is TGTGCCAGCAGTTTACCCGGACAACTCCAAGAGACCCAGTACTTC. This codes for CASSLPGQLQETQYF. Combining the CDR3 with reference TRBV28 and TRBJ2-5 gives the whole variable domain DVKVTQSSRYLVKRTGEKVFLECVQDMDHENMFWYRQDPGLGLRLIYFSYDVKMKEKGDIPEGYSVSREKKERFSLILESASTNQTSMYLCASSLPGQLQETQYFGPGTRLLVL.

The chain links TRBV14 to TRBJ2-1, with 9 bases fitting TRBD1. The CDR3 is 16 amino acids. The junction had 5 bases not matched to a gene; V was cut back by 2 bases and J by 3 bases. Germline loops: CDR1 SGHDN, CDR2 FVKESK. This CDR3 is CASSQTGGIIYNEQFF. The CDR3 DNA reads as TGTGCCAGCAGCCAAACAGGGGGCATTATCTACAATGAGCAGTTCTTC.

This chain links TRBV6-2 or TRBV6-3 with TRBJ2-5, with TRBD2 matching over 8 bases. CDR1 and CDR2 from the germline V gene are MNHEY and SVGEGT. This CDR3 comprises 17 residues. The ends lost 0 bases at V and 0 bases at J; junction bases unmatched: 6. Here the CDR3 reads CASSYSASGYYQETQYF. The CDR3 bases are TGTGCCAGCAGTTACTCGGCTAGCGGGTATTACCAAGAGACCCAGTACTTC.

This clonotype was detected only a few times. The genes are TRBV4-3 and TRBJ2-5; TRBD2 matches at 11 bases. The germline CDR1 and CDR2 sequences are LGHNA and YSLEER. V gave up 1 base and J gave up 2 bases; unmatched junction bases: 6. The CDR3 covers 17 residues. In DNA form, the CDR3 reads TGCGCCAGCAGCCAAGCACTAGCGGGGGCCACTCAAGAGACCCAGTACTTC. The encoded protein is CASSQALAGATQETQYF.

This clonotype was detected only a few times. CDR3 protein: CASSLAGGNEKLFF. CDR3 DNA: TGCGCCAGCAGCTTGGCCGGGGGTAATGAAAAACTGTTTTTT. The gene calls are TRBV5-1 and TRBJ1-4, with D maybe TRBD1 (5 bases). The CDR3 loop spans 14 amino acids. The germline V gene has CDR1 SGHRS and CDR2 YFSETQ. Trimming removed 0 bases at V and 4 bases at J, with 7 bases between.

The chain couples TRBV28 to TRBJ2-1; 8 bases align to TRBD2. This CDR3 has 15 amino acids. V lost 2 bases and J lost 7; bases outside the gene matches: 7. The germline V gene has CDR1 MDHEN and CDR2 SYDVKM. The CDR3 is CASSLLAGGNNEQFF. As DNA, the CDR3 is TGTGCCAGCAGTTTACTTGCGGGGGGTAATAATGAGCAGTTCTTC. The full variable domain, with the rest looked up from reference TRBV28 and TRBJ2-1, is DVKVTQSSRYLVKRTGEKVFLECVQDMDHENMFWYRQDPGLGLRLIYFSYDVKMKEKGDIPEGYSVSREKKERFSLILESASTNQTSMYLCASSLLAGGNNEQFFGPGTRLTVL.

In its sample, this clonotype was seen a few times. The rearrangement uses TRBV5-1 and TRBJ1-1; D call uncertain. Trimming removed 1 base from V and 5 bases from J, with 6 bases in between. The CDR3 has 12 residues. Germline V gene lookup returns CDR1 SGHRS and CDR2 YFSETQ. The CDR3 here is CASSLSSTEAFF. The CDR3 coding sequence is TGCGCCAGCAGCTTGTCCAGTACTGAAGCTTTCTTT. Variable domain in full (rest from reference TRBV5-1 and TRBJ1-1): KAGVTQTPRYLIKTRGQQVTLSCSPISGHRSVSWYQQTPGQGLQFLFEYFSETQRNKGNFPGRFSGRQFSNSRSEMNVSTLELGDSALYLCASSLSSTEAFFGQGTRLTVV.

This sequence joins TRBV27 and TRBJ1-6; D not certain. Germline loops: CDR1 MNHEY, CDR2 SMNVEV (reference sequence). V was pared by 7 bases and J by 6 bases, with 13 bases between. The CDR3 length is 14 residues. CDR3 in amino acids: CASKEGLINSPLHF. The CDR3 DNA reads as TGTGCCAGCAAGGAGGGCCTAATTAATTCACCCCTCCACTTT.

This clonotype was seen a handful of times. V gene TRBV20-1 combines with J gene TRBJ2-1; D gene ambiguous. The ends were cut back, 2 bases at V and 5 bases at J, with 13 bases in the middle. This CDR3 has 14 amino acids. Per germline, CDR1 DFQATT and CDR2 SNEGSKA (reference sequence). The DNA of the CDR3 is TGCAGTGCTAGAACCCAGCGAGGTGACAATGAGCAGTTCTTC. Translated, it gives CSARTQRGDNEQFF.

The chain uses TRBV18 and TRBJ1-4; TRBD1 aligns across 7 bases. Trimming cost V 3 bases and J 7 bases; bases outside gene matches: 5. This CDR3 is built from 14 residues. The germline V gene has CDR1 KGHSH and CDR2 LQKENI. The CDR3 sequence is CASSPTGVSEKLFF. CDR3 nucleotides: TGTGCCAGCTCACCTACAGGGGTGAGTGAAAAACTGTTTTTT. Filled out from reference TRBV18 and TRBJ1-4, the complete variable domain reads NAGVMQNPRHLVRRRGQEARLRCSPMKGHSHVYWYRQLPEEGLKFMVYLQKENIIDESGMPKERFSAEFPKEGPSILRIQQVVRGDSAAYFCASSPTGVSEKLFFGSGTQLSVL.

The chain links TRBV27 to TRBJ1-4; D unclear. This CDR3 region has 13 residues. Trimming pared 6 bases from V and 5 bases from J, leaving 10 bases between. Germline values: CDR1 MNHEY, CDR2 SMNVEV (reference sequence). The DNA for the CDR3 is TGTGCCAGCAGACCTCTTCAAAATGAAAAACTGTTTTTT. Encoded protein: CASRPLQNEKLFF.

Only a few counts were recorded for this clonotype. This rearrangement joins TRBV5-1 to TRBJ2-2, with TRBD2 matching 13 bases. Germline loops: CDR1 SGHRS, CDR2 YFSETQ. Trimming took 4 bases from V and 5 from J; bases not matched to a gene: 14. The CDR3 extends over 19 amino acids. CDR3 in DNA: TGCGCCAGCAGCGTCGTACAACTAGCGGGAGGGCGTTTAACCGGGGAGCTGTTTTTT. Its translation is CASSVVQLAGGRLTGELFF.

The sample holds a few counts of this clonotype. This chain connects TRBV28 to TRBJ2-1; D remains unclear. Trimming removed 5 bases at V and 6 bases at J, with 14 bases between. The CDR3 is made up of 14 amino acids. The germline gives CDR1 MDHEN, CDR2 SYDVKM. DNA for the CDR3: TGTGCCAGCAGTCCCCCCGGTTGGCCCAATGAGCAGTTCTTC. Translated: CASSPPGWPNEQFF.

The rearrangement uses TRBV7-9 and TRBJ2-2; D is unclear. V lost 5 bases and J 6 bases, leaving 7 bases between the germline ends. Germline V gene sequence: CDR1 SEHNR, CDR2 FQNEAQ (reference sequence). The CDR3 runs to 12 residues. The CDR3 sequence is CASSLGPGELFF. The CDR3 DNA reads TGTGCCAGCAGCCTTGGTCCCGGGGAGCTGTTTTTT.

V gene TRBV14 combines with J gene TRBJ1-4; D might be TRBD1 (5 bases). This CDR3 region has 17 residues. Per germline, CDR1 SGHDN and CDR2 FVKESK. V was shortened by 0 bases and J by 0 bases, with 11 bases between the two germline ends. CDR3 coding DNA: TGTGCCAGCAGCCAAGAAGCGGGGCTTGCAACTAATGAAAAACTGTTTTTT. Protein product: CASSQEAGLATNEKLFF. The full variable domain, with the rest looked up from reference TRBV14 and TRBJ1-4, is EAGVTQFPSHSVIEKGQTVTLRCDPISGHDNLYWYRRVMGKEIKFLLHFVKESKQDESGMPNNRFLAERTGGTYSTLKVQPAELEDSGVYFCASSQEAGLATNEKLFFGSGTQLSVL.